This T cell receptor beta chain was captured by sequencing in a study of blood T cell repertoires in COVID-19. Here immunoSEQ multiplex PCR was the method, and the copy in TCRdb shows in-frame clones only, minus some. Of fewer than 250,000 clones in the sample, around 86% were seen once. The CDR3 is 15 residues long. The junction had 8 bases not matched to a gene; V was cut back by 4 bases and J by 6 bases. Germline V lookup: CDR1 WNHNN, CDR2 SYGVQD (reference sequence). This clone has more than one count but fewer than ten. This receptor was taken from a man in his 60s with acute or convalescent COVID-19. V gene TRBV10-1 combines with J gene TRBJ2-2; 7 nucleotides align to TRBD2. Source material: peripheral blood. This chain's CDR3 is CASSGATSRAGELFF. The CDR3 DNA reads TGCGCCAGCAGTGGGGCGACTAGCAGGGCCGGGGAGCTGTTTTTT.